This T cell receptor beta chain is drawn from a study of human T cells and chemical hapten exposure. Time point reported: patch test 1, 2 weeks after DPC sensitization. As to treatment: therapeutic diphenylcyclopropenone sensitization with weekly scalp DPC. Sample donors consisted of patients with alopecia, aged 18 to 70 years, who were suitable for DPC. CDR1 and CDR2 from the germline V gene are MGHRA and YSYEKL. V lost 3 bases, J lost 2 bases, and 9 bases stayed unmatched. CDR3 length: 16 residues. A single record per CDR3 protein comes from TCRdb applying MiXCR to the RACE reads. The repertoire holds 120,000 or so distinct CDR3 sequences, with about 13% as singletons. In its sample, this clonotype was seen many times.

The TCR originated in a man in his late teens or twenties with alopecia areata. Some clones in this sample may be carry-over from other donors' samples. The sample here was whole blood, taken in connection with sensitization to the hapten diphenylcyclopropenone (DPC). V gene TRBV4-1 combines with J gene TRBJ1-2; 7 bases line up with TRBD1. DNA of the CDR3: TGCGCCAGCAGCCAGCCGGGACAGACTTACAACTATGGCTACACCTTC. This translates into CASSQPGQTYNYGYTF.